This entry is about one T cell receptor (beta chain). This receptor's antigen is unknown. No qualities accompany the bases; no much larger clone lies one base away. This specimen belongs to a study of blood T cell repertoires in COVID-19 (dated by TCRdb to about 2020). Study-level background: Samples from collaborators originated in the United States, Italy and Spain and spanned both the acute and convalescent phases of COVID-19. A freely available public database, intended as a resource for researchers studying the immune response to SARS-CoV-2, is where the repertoires were released. Samples came from the ongoing ImmuneRACE study (first 160 participants) plus 1,254 subjects from 6 global collaborators. Deeply sampled blood TCRbeta repertoires from subjects exposed to, actively infected with, or recovered from COVID-19 were included in the dataset. The prospective study material was composed of cDNA or gDNA derived from T cells, B-cell-depleted T cells, or PBMCs. Sample metadata almost always included a de-identified subject ID, COVID-19 status, age in years and sex. HLA class I and class II types, where available, came from metadata supplied by the sample provider rather than from assay-based typing.

TCRbeta CDR3 regions were amplified from genomic DNA by means of the immunoSEQ Assay, a bias-controlled multiplex PCR. The study's own analysis went as follows. Within the assay, amplification of reference gene primers was used to estimate how many nucleated cells each sample contained. To quantify the absolute abundance of each unique TCRbeta CDR3 rearrangement, sequence reads were collapsed and filtered. For each sample, productive Simpson clonality was calculated as the square root of Simpson's diversity index over productive rearrangements. TCRdb obtained this table from immuneACCESS and retained in-frame rearrangements with V and J assigned. These tables miss some clones; where compared with another copy, unresolved V genes account for less than half of the shortfall, and the remainder is unexplained. V, J and clone size are those of that table, while D and trimming were read from the DNA. This sample has about 250,000 clones in its table, and about 91% of those were observed once. Roughly 1.4% of the sample rests with the top ten.

Looking up the germline V gene yields CDR1 MNHEY and CDR2 SVGEGT. The CDR3 goes from the cysteine to the phenylalanine over 15 residues. Only the CDR3 portion is preserved as DNA: 45 bases, with reading frame beginning at the first base. V is pared back by 2 bases and J by 1 base, with 11 bases lying between the germline termini. The collaborating institutions used their own protocols to collect whole blood in K2EDTA tubes. Collaborator samples were shipped for TCRbeta analysis as frozen whole blood, isolated PBMCs, or DNA extracted from either sample type. The study at large found these results: Clinical and demographic metadata were provided uncurated, with the amount varying by source and participant.

The receptor chain draws on TRBV6-2 or TRBV6-3 and TRBJ1-1, with the D gene uncertain. This receptor was identified in a man aged 80 or over with acute or convalescent COVID-19. The specimen was peripheral blood. This receptor carries the CDR3 CASSYEVRANTEAFF. DNA sequence: TGTGCCAGCAGTTACGAAGTGCGGGCGAACACTGAAGCTTTCTTT.